The clone carrying this TCR beta chain was recorded a few times. Antigen: not known. Researchers reported sorting CD4+ naive, central memory, regulatory and stem cell-like memory cells via CD45RO/CCR7/CD25/CD127/CD95/CD27. This entry comes from a study of beta chain features in type 1 diabetes. Broader study findings: Short templates might get an advantage during PCR, and this would be equal in patients and controls. For type 1 diabetes patients, VDJ junctions showed fewer insertions and more deletions.

V dropped 3 bases and J dropped 0 bases, with 15 bases sitting between them. Germline CDR1 reads KGHSH; CDR2 reads LQKENI. The CDR3 spans 17 residues. The investigators reverse transcribed all of the isolated RNA, so they sequenced expressed TCRB transcripts. Profiling relied on immunoSEQ multiplex PCR, and the TCRdb table lists in-frame clones only, not all of them. This repertoire shows roughly 140,000 clones, over 8.5% found once; its top ten account for approximately 2%. The sequence was obtained from a man aged 18 to 29 in good health. Sample: central memory CD4+ T cells from blood. The genes are TRBV18 and TRBJ2-1; D gene ambiguous. The CDR3: CASSPAYTSSSYNEQFF. CDR3 DNA: TGTGCCAGCTCACCCGCCTACACCTCCAGCTCCTACAATGAGCAGTTCTTC. The full variable domain, rest sourced from reference TRBV18 and TRBJ2-1, is NAGVMQNPRHLVRRRGQEARLRCSPMKGHSHVYWYRQLPEEGLKFMVYLQKENIIDESGMPKERFSAEFPKEGPSILRIQQVVRGDSAAYFCASSPAYTSSSYNEQFFGPGTRLTVL.